This T cell receptor beta chain was sequenced in a study of T cell changes during pregnancy in multiple sclerosis (dated 2019 in TCRdb). About the full investigation: The study looked at changes in the T cell repertoire across pregnancy in women with multiple sclerosis.

Compared with germline, V lacks 1 base and J lacks 6 bases; bases without a gene match: 6. As encoded in the germline V gene, CDR1 is KGHSH while CDR2 is LQKENI. Counted from cysteine to phenylalanine, this CDR3 has 14 amino acids. Only the CDR3 region is kept as DNA, spanning 42 bases read in frame from base 1. Library preparation was by the immunoSEQ multiplex PCR assay. TCRdb limited this immuneACCESS table to in-frame rearrangements with V and J called. A share of clones is missing; checked studies link under half to unresolved V genes, and the rest is unexplained. Counted in this sample were over 90,000 clones; approximately 95% of them appeared once. The ten largest clones take up 0.99% of the sample. The count of this clone is one. Its recognized antigen is unknown. Base qualities were left out, and no much larger clone turns up one base away.

The TCR comes from a female donor with multiple sclerosis, enrolled in a pregnancy study. The specimen comprised peripheral blood, sampled after pregnancy. The sequence joins TRBV18 to TRBJ2-7, with TRBD2 matching 7 junction bases. The DNA sequence is given as TGTGCCAGCTCACCACGAACTAGCGTTAGCGAGCAGTACTTC. This translates into CASSPRTSVSEQYF.